The 21 T cell receptor beta chains in this list originate from one sample, sequenced in a study of blood T cell repertoires in COVID-19 (dated by TCRdb to 2018 to 2020). Receptors were amplified or captured by the immunoSEQ multiplex PCR assay. TCRdb mirrors the immuneACCESS table, restricted to in-frame sequences. Some clones are absent from its copies; in checked studies, under half trace to an unresolved V gene, and the reason for the others is unknown. The sample data list 75,000 or so clones, and 65% to 85% of these were observed just once. Of the sample, 3% to 4% falls within the top ten clones. Input material: peripheral blood. All receptors derive from a man between 50 and 59 years old with acute or convalescent COVID-19.

This clone was counted only a few times. This chain joins TRBV7-8 and TRBJ2-7; tentative D call: TRBD2 (5 bases). CDR1 and CDR2 from the germline V gene are SGHVS and FQNEAQ. The CDR3 consists of 15 residues. Trimming took 5 bases from V and 0 from J, leaving 14 bases between them. CDR3 nucleotide sequence: TGTGCCAGCAGCCCCGCGACTATCAGCTCCTACGAGCAGTACTTC. Amino acid sequence: CASSPATISSYEQYF.

Comments on this clone: One end of the junction is discordant with germline, which a read error may explain. The J gene is TRBJ2-1, the V gene TRBV19; no definite D call. The CDR3 is made up of 11 amino acids. The germline gives CDR1 LNHDA, CDR2 SQIVND (reference sequence). The CDR3 DNA follows: TGTGCCAGTACTGGAGAAACCTCGCGTATCTTC. It yields the protein CASTGETSRIF.

V and J are TRBV24-1 and TRBJ2-1; D is unclear. CDR1 KGHDR and CDR2 SFDVKD come from the germline V gene. The CDR3 has 12 amino acids. Between the trimmed V and J ends, which lost 0 bases and 10 bases, there was a span of 6 bases. The CDR3 nucleotides read TGTGCCACCAGTGATTTGGAGGTGGAGCAGTTCTTC. Translation gives CATSDLEVEQFF.

This clone was seen only once. The rearrangement links TRBV7-3 to TRBJ1-1; 7 bases map to TRBD1. After removal of 5 bases from V and 5 bases from J, the junction contained 8 bases not matched to a gene. Per germline, CDR1 SGHTA and CDR2 FQGTGA. This CDR3 comprises 14 residues. CDR3 amino acids: CASSLSGTDTEAFF. The CDR3 coding sequence is TGTGCCAGCAGCCTCTCCGGGACAGATACTGAAGCTTTCTTT.

The chain carries TRBV3-1 (or the pseudogene TRBV3-2) and TRBJ1-6; 7 positions agree with TRBD1. V lost 2 bases and J lost 9; bases outside the gene matches: 7. CDR1 is LGHDT, CDR2 YNNKEL, per germline (reference sequence). The CDR3 runs to 15 residues. The CDR3 region has the DNA TGTGCCAGCAGCCAAAGGTCGGGACAGCCTTCACCCCTCCACTTT. It is translated as CASSQRSGQPSPLHF.

V gene TRBV7-9 combines with J gene TRBJ2-3; D not resolved. Germline-derived CDR1 and CDR2 are SEHNR and FQNEAQ (reference sequence). Between the trimmed V and J ends, which lost 1 base and 8 bases, there was a span of 7 bases. This CDR3 has 12 amino acids. Here the CDR3 DNA reads TGTGCCAGCAGCTTAGTGGCCCCTACGCAGTATTTT. This translates into CASSLVAPTQYF. The variable domain in full, with the rest retrieved from reference TRBV7-9 and TRBJ2-3, is DTGVSQNPRHKITKRGQNVTFRCDPISEHNRLYWYRQTLGQGPEFLTYFQNEAQLEKSRLLSDRFSAERPKGSFSTLEIQRTEQGDSAMYLCASSLVAPTQYFGPGTRLTVL.

The chain carries TRBV11-2 and TRBJ2-3; the D is unclear. With 7 bases removed from V and 2 bases from J, the gap between germline ends came to 16 bases. The CDR3 totals 15 residues. Germline assignment: CDR1 SGHAT and CDR2 FQNNGV. The CDR3 DNA reads as TGTGCCAGCAAGCTCTCCCGGAGTTACACAGATACGCAGTATTTT. Residues: CASKLSRSYTDTQYF.

This chain uses TRBV11-3 with TRBJ2-2; no clear D gene. The CDR3 spans 15 residues. Germline values: CDR1 SGHNT, CDR2 YENEEA. V dropped 7 bases and J dropped 5 bases, with 17 bases sitting between them. CDR3 DNA sequence: TGTGCCAGCAAAAATCGAGCGAAAAAAACCGGGGAGCTGTTTTTT. Its translation: CASKNRAKKTGELFF.

The chain employs TRBV6-5 and TRBJ2-1; D unresolved. Germline CDR1 reads MNHEY; CDR2 reads SVGAGI. Trimming took off 6 bases at V and 5 bases at J, with 17 bases between the two ends. The CDR3 extends over 15 amino acids. As DNA, the CDR3 is TGTGCCAGCAGCCCCTTGAAGAGATCTGACAATGAGCAGTTCTTC. It translates to CASSPLKRSDNEQFF.

The chain uses TRBV7-8 and TRBJ2-7; the D gene is possibly TRBD2 (5 bases). This CDR3 spans 15 amino acids. Germline CDR1 SGHVS, CDR2 FQNEAQ. Trimming pared 5 bases from V and 5 bases from J, leaving 19 bases between. The DNA for the CDR3 is TGTGCCAGCAGCCCCATTGGACTGGTAAAAAACGAGCAGTACTTC. Protein sequence: CASSPIGLVKNEQYF.

The chain employs TRBV7-2 and TRBJ1-6; 8 bases match TRBD1. The CDR3 length is 14 residues. CDR1 is SGHTA, CDR2 FQGNSA, per germline. V gave up 7 bases and J gave up 9 bases; unmatched junction bases: 8. CDR3 DNA: TGTGCCAGCACCCTGGACAGGGTGGGTTCACCCCTCCACTTT. It yields the protein CASTLDRVGSPLHF.

The chain is built from TRBV12-5 and TRBJ2-5; 7 bases align to TRBD1. The length of the CDR3 is 13 residues. Trimming at V came to 7 bases and at J to 7 bases, leaving 9 bases not matched to a gene. The germline V gene encodes CDR1 LGHNT and CDR2 FRNRAP. CDR3 in DNA: TGTGCTAGTGTGCTCGACAGGGCGCCGACCCAGTACTTC. It translates to CASVLDRAPTQYF.

DNA for the CDR3: TGTGCCAGCAGGCTATCTAGCGGTCCCTACGAGCAGTACTTC. It yields the protein CASRLSSGPYEQYF. The chain employs TRBV6-5 and TRBJ2-7, with 7 bases fitting TRBD2. This CDR3 region has 14 residues. CDR1 MNHEY and CDR2 SVGAGI come from the germline V gene. Unmatched junction bases numbered 7, after V lost 6 bases and J lost 2 bases.

This clone qualifies as medium-sized (0.01 to 0.1%). J is TRBJ2-1 and V is TRBV10-2; 7 bases are a match to TRBD2. Germline V gives CDR1 WSHSY, CDR2 SAAADI. The ends lost 10 bases at V and 6 bases at J; junction bases unmatched: 15. This CDR3 region has 15 residues. The DNA for the CDR3 is TGCGCCACCCTTCTAGAGCGCGGGAGTGGCAATGAGCAGTTCTTC. Translating it yields CATLLERGSGNEQFF.

This rearrangement joins TRBV3-1 (or the pseudogene TRBV3-2) to TRBJ2-7, with a weak D call TRBD1 (6 bases). The CDR3 consists of 14 residues. CDR1 and CDR2 (germline): LGHDT, YNNKEL (reference sequence). Trimming pared 4 bases from V and 3 bases from J, leaving 13 bases between. The CDR3 DNA follows: TGTGCCAGCAGCCCTCGGACAGACTACTACGAGCAGTACTTC. Translating gives CASSPRTDYYEQYF.

The chain combines TRBV19 with TRBJ2-1, with 7 positions matching TRBD2. Germline V gene sequence: CDR1 LNHDA, CDR2 SQIVND (reference sequence). The CDR3 is 14 amino acids. The V segment lost 3 bases and the J segment 8 bases; nucleotides outside the gene matches: 7. Here the CDR3 DNA reads TGTGCCAGTAGTATCACTAGCGACTATGATGAGCAGTTCTTC. This codes for CASSITSDYDEQFF.

This clone was seen just once. The chain joins TRBV7-9 to TRBJ1-6, with 8 bases lining up with TRBD1. CDR3 length: 14 amino acids. Per germline, CDR1 SEHNR and CDR2 FQNEAQ (reference sequence). V was clipped by 5 bases and J by 10 bases; unmatched bases: 7. The CDR3 DNA reads as TGTGCCAGCAGCAACAGGGGGGACCTATCACCCCTCCACTTT. It is translated as CASSNRGDLSPLHF.

The rearrangement joins TRBV6-2 or TRBV6-3 to TRBJ2-2, with TRBD2 matching 10 bases. The CDR3 runs 15 residues. Germline V CDR1 and CDR2: MNHEY, SVGEGT. The V segment lost 5 bases and the J segment 6 bases; nucleotides outside the gene matches: 6. The CDR3 DNA follows: TGTGCCAGCAGTCGAGCGGGAGGGCAAGCCGGGGAGCTGTTTTTT. Translation gives CASSRAGGQAGELFF.

J is TRBJ1-1 and V is TRBV27; 7 bases line up with TRBD1. Per germline, CDR1 MNHEY and CDR2 SMNVEV (reference sequence). This CDR3 is built from 13 residues. V trimming: 6 bases; J trimming: 4 bases; junction bases outside the gene matches: 5. For the CDR3, the DNA is TGTGCCAGCAGCATAGGGACAGCCACTGAAGCTTTCTTT. It codes for CASSIGTATEAFF.

The V and J genes are TRBV6-5 and TRBJ1-5; a weak D match, TRBD1 (5 bases). This CDR3 has 13 amino acids. The germline CDR1 and CDR2 sequences are MNHEY and SVGAGI. Trimming took 4 bases from V and 7 from J, leaving 11 bases between them. In nucleotides, the CDR3 is TGTGCCAGCAGTTCCAGGGTTACACAGCCCCAGCATTTT. Its translation is CASSSRVTQPQHF.

The J gene is TRBJ2-2, the V gene TRBV5-1; 8 bases map to TRBD1. V dropped 0 bases and J dropped 1; count of bases not matched to a gene: 2. The CDR3 totals 16 residues. Looked up from germline, CDR1 is SGHRS and CDR2 is YFSETQ. The CDR3: CASSLAGGKNTGELFF. The CDR3 DNA reads TGCGCCAGCAGCTTGGCAGGGGGCAAGAACACCGGGGAGCTGTTTTTT.